This T cell receptor beta chain was captured in a study of blood T cell repertoires in COVID-19. As for the study in general: COVID-19 samples collected from the United States, Italy and Spain covered acute and convalescent phases. Nucleic acid was either cDNA or gDNA, and it came from T cells, B-cell-depleted T cells, or PBMCs.

In the source study's methods: Cell counts per sample came from amplifying reference gene primers. Some clones are missing from TCRdb's copy, which holds only in-frame ones; the method was immunoSEQ multiplex PCR. V, J and clone size reflect that table, while D and trimming were determined from the DNA. The sample holds around 72,000 clones; approximately 88% are singletons and the top ten take around 30%. With 7 bases removed from V and 5 bases from J, the gap between germline ends came to 9 bases. The CDR3 runs 12 residues. Specimen: peripheral blood. The sequence came from a man in his fifties with acute or convalescent COVID-19. The V gene is TRBV12-3 or TRBV12-4, the J gene TRBJ2-1, with D tentatively TRBD1 (6 bases). CDR3 loop: CASNRQDNEQFF. In nucleotides, the CDR3 is TGTGCCAGCAATCGACAGGACAATGAGCAGTTCTTC.